The text below deals with one TCR beta chain. Profiled with immunoSEQ multiplex PCR; TCRdb holds only in-frame clones, not every one. The table shows tens of thousands of clones, with roughly 94% occurring only once. This sample was included in a study of OX40 agonist ivuxolimab in advanced cancers. Germline V gene sequence: CDR1 LGHNA, CDR2 YSLEER. This CDR3 spans 15 amino acids. V was pared by 3 bases and J by 0 bases, with 4 bases of the junction left unmatched. The clonotype originates from an adult with an advanced solid tumor such as melanoma, head and neck, liver or kidney cancer. This sequence joins TRBV4-3 and TRBJ1-1; 7 bases align to TRBD1. This specimen consisted of CD4+ or CD8+ T cells sorted from blood, obtained in a trial of the OX40 agonist ivuxolimab. The DNA of the CDR3 is TGCGCCAGCAGCCACTTGACAGGGATGAACACTGAAGCTTTCTTT. Amino acids: CASSHLTGMNTEAFF.